This T cell receptor (beta chain) stems from a study of blood T cell repertoires in COVID-19. Study summary: Acute and convalescent COVID-19 samples came from the United States, Italy and Spain. Sample material is recorded as cDNA or gDNA derived from T cells, B-cell-depleted T cells, or PBMCs.

In the study's own analysis: Reference gene primer amplification in the assay estimated nucleated cell counts. Using immunoSEQ multiplex PCR, the repertoire was profiled, and TCRdb retains in-frame clones only, with some absent. The DNA was the basis for D and trimming; V, J and clone size are from that table. The sample lists 100,000 or so clones, approximately 80% occurring once. Input material: peripheral blood. This TCR was recovered from a man in his forties or fifties with active or convalescent COVID-19.

The CDR3 sequence: CASSFGGWSPLHF. In nucleotides, the CDR3 is TGTGCCAGCAGCTTCGGGGGGTGGTCACCCCTCCACTTT. This chain joins TRBV7-9 and TRBJ1-6; possible D gene TRBD1, 5 bases. The CDR3 contains 13 residues. Trimming left V 3 bases short and J 10 bases short, with 10 bases between. Germline V gene data show CDR1 as SEHNR and CDR2 as FQNEAQ (reference sequence).